This entry describes one TCR beta chain. The antigen is unknown. The treatment is: oral pan-JAK inhibitor, 5-10 mg twice daily. Samples from alopecia areata patients were lesional scalp punch biopsies and peripheral blood. As the sequencing template, cDNA was produced by extracting RNA and reverse transcribing it. Using immunoSEQ multiplex PCR, the repertoire was profiled, and TCRdb retains in-frame clones only, with some absent. Of roughly 190,000 clones in the sample, around three fifths were seen once. V lost 4 bases and J lost 2, with 8 bases in between. The CDR3 runs to 13 residues. Germline CDR1 and CDR2: LNHNV and YYDKDF (reference sequence). The source of the sample is a study of CD8+ T cells in alopecia areata. For the study at large: Each day, treated patients took oral tofacitinib twice, at 5 to 10 mg per dose. Once tofacitinib had been taken for 6 to 18 months, 6 months off drug followed.

Study-wide results and limits: TCRs were shared less clearly across patients than in mice, possibly for HLA-related reasons.

The sequences come from CD4+ T cells sorted from blood, collected at roughly week 49, from a patient treated with tofacitinib. The sequence came from a human donor with alopecia areata. V and J are TRBV15 and TRBJ1-2; D unresolved. The CDR3: CATSTDQNYGYTF. The CDR3 DNA sequence: TGTGCCACCAGCACGGACCAAAACTATGGCTACACCTTC. The full variable domain, completed using reference TRBV15 and TRBJ1-2, is DAMVIQNPRYQVTQFGKPVTLSCSQTLNHNVMYWYQQKSSQAPKLLFHYYDKDFNNEADTPDNFQSRRPNTSFCFLDIRSPGLGDTAMYLCATSTDQNYGYTFGSGTRLTVV.